Sequencing of this T cell receptor (beta chain) was carried out in a study of untreated major depressive disorder. The study's findings and limits: Differences in TRBV25-01 and TRBV02-01 usage did not reach significance.

The method was immunoSEQ multiplex PCR; TCRdb's version includes in-frame clones alone and lacks a portion of them. The sample holds approximately 20,000 clones, roughly 84% seen once. V was cut by 8 bases and J by 3 bases, with 12 bases left in between. The germline gives CDR1 MRHNA, CDR2 SNTAGT. This CDR3 region has 13 residues. As to this clone: Its antigen is undetermined.

For sex, age, current smoking status and body mass index, every depressed patient had a pairwise-matched non-depressed control. No current or lifetime mood disorder and depressive symptom score of 5 or less defined controls. Enrichment usually gave approximately 95% pure CD4+ T cells. The chain is built from TRBV6-4 and TRBJ2-3; perhaps TRBD1 as D (5 bases). The sequence was collected from a woman aged 25 to 45 in good health. The source material was CD4+ T cells from PBMCs. CDR3 loop: CASGAGPTDTQYF. The CDR3 coding sequence is TGTGCCAGCGGGGCCGGGCCGACAGATACGCAGTATTTT.